The 21 T cell receptor beta chains below were found in one sample sequenced in a study of blood T cells in healthy people across ages. Primers used in a second PCR of roughly 6 to 12 cycles were a sample-barcoded 5' primer and a J-beta primer mix. TCRdb called the 5' RACE reads again in MiXCR, with one record for every CDR3 protein. The repertoire includes about a million distinct CDR3 sequences, roughly two fifths of them detected once, and about an eighth sits in the top ten. What was sequenced was blood. The receptors stem from a man younger than 35 in good health.

The chain is built from TRBV4-3 and TRBJ2-1, with 7 bases fitting TRBD2. The V segment lost 4 bases and the J segment 1 base; nucleotides outside the gene matches: 4. CDR1 and CDR2 (germline): LGHNA, YSLEER. This CDR3 is 15 amino acids long. The CDR3 DNA follows: TGCGCCAGCAGCCGAAGCGGGAATTCCTACAATGAGCAGTTCTTC. Its translation is CASSRSGNSYNEQFF.

This clonotype was recorded a few times. The rearrangement joins TRBV6-2 or TRBV6-3 to TRBJ2-4; D call uncertain. V lost 10 bases and J 0 bases, leaving 16 bases between the germline ends. The germline V gene has CDR1 MNHEY and CDR2 SVGEGT. This CDR3 has 15 amino acids. CDR3 sequence: CATDQRKLAKNIQYF. The CDR3 DNA reads TGTGCCACCGACCAGCGAAAACTAGCCAAAAACATTCAGTACTTC.

This clonotype was counted only a few times. V usage is TRBV14 and J usage is TRBJ1-4, with 7 bases aligning to TRBD1. This CDR3 comprises 13 residues. J gave up 5 bases and V 4 bases, and 1 base lay outside the gene matches. Germline V lookup: CDR1 SGHDN, CDR2 FVKESK. Here the CDR3 reads CASSRGQNEKLFF. CDR3 sequence (DNA): TGTGCCAGCAGCCGGGGACAGAATGAAAAACTGTTTTTT.

Remarks on this clonotype: One end of the junction does not line up with germline, which may come from a read error. The chain's CDR3 is CSARGTSGEWNSDAQYF. DNA for the CDR3: TGCAGCGCCCGAGGGACTAGCGGGGAATGGAATTCAGATGCGCAGTATTTT. The chain uses TRBV29-1 and TRBJ2-3, with 13 bases lining up with TRBD2. This CDR3 has 17 residues. Per the germline V gene, CDR1 is SQVTM and CDR2 is ANQGSEA.

This chain connects TRBV28 to TRBJ2-1; D is ambiguous. Trimming removed 6 bases from V and 7 bases from J, with 25 bases in between. The germline gives CDR1 MDHEN, CDR2 SYDVKM. This CDR3 contains 17 residues. The CDR3: CASRGSGGTVSGNEQFF. CDR3 nucleotides: TGTGCCAGCAGGGGGTCTGGCGGCACTGTATCTGGGAATGAGCAGTTCTTC.

The chain carries TRBV2 and TRBJ2-3; 10 nucleotides agree with TRBD2. Germline V lookup: CDR1 SNHLY, CDR2 FYNNEI. This CDR3 contains 15 residues. The V and J ends lost 3 bases and 3 bases, in that order; junction bases with no gene match: 3. CDR3 in DNA: TGTGCCAGCAGTGACCGACTAGCGGGTACAGATACGCAGTATTTT. Encoded protein: CASSDRLAGTDTQYF.

The chain joins TRBV12-3 or TRBV12-4 to TRBJ2-1, with 9 bases identical to TRBD1. The junction had 8 bases not matched to a gene; V was cut back by 8 bases and J by 6 bases. This CDR3 is built from 14 residues. The CDR3 is CASLRDRVVNEQFF. In DNA form, the CDR3 reads TGTGCCAGCCTCCGGGACAGGGTGGTCAATGAGCAGTTCTTC.

This clonotype was counted only a few times. The V gene is TRBV12-5, the J gene TRBJ2-1, with 7 bases fitting TRBD2. CDR1 and CDR2 from the germline V gene are LGHNT and FRNRAP. This CDR3 contains 14 residues. V lost 10 bases to trimming and J lost 5 bases; unmatched junction nucleotides: 11. The CDR3 region is CATGGYLTDNEQFF. The CDR3 DNA sequence: TGTGCTACCGGGGGGTACTTAACAGACAATGAGCAGTTCTTC.

This chain uses TRBV12-3 or TRBV12-4 with TRBJ1-1, with 9 bases that match TRBD1. This CDR3 is built from 16 residues. V shed 4 bases, J shed 4 bases, and the junction held 10 bases outside the gene matches. This CDR3 reads CASSSHGQGWVTEAFF. In DNA form, the CDR3 reads TGTGCCAGCAGTTCCCATGGACAGGGGTGGGTCACTGAAGCTTTCTTT.

The chain couples TRBV27 to TRBJ2-1; TRBD1 might be the D (6 bases). Germline CDR1 is MNHEY and CDR2 is SMNVEV (reference sequence). The CDR3 is made up of 12 amino acids. Trimming left V 5 bases short and J 11 bases short, with 13 bases between. Here the CDR3 DNA reads TGTGCCAGCAGTCTTACAGGGATAAAGCAGTTCTTC. Amino acid sequence: CASSLTGIKQFF.

The V and J genes are TRBV28 and TRBJ1-5, with 9 bases fitting TRBD1. The CDR3 runs 16 residues. Germline values: CDR1 MDHEN, CDR2 SYDVKM. Unmatched junction bases numbered 10, after V lost 5 bases and J lost 5 bases. The DNA of the CDR3 is TGTGCCAGCAGTCTCCTCGGACAGGGGCCCGATCAGCCCCAGCATTTT. Residues: CASSLLGQGPDQPQHF.

This clonotype was picked up a small number of times. The V and J genes are TRBV10-3 and TRBJ2-5; D is unresolved. V gave up 0 bases and J gave up 9 bases, with 5 bases separating them. CDR1 is ENHRY, CDR2 SYGVKD, per germline. CDR3 length: 11 amino acids. CDR3 sequence (DNA): TGTGCCATCAGTGAGTCAGGACCCCAGTACTTC. Amino acids: CAISESGPQYF.

Only one count was recorded for this clonotype. The chain is built from TRBV28 and TRBJ1-3; tentative D call: TRBD1 (5 bases). The V end was cut by 5 bases, the J end by 0 bases, with 26 bases between. Looked up from germline, CDR1 is MDHEN and CDR2 is SYDVKM. This CDR3 is 20 amino acids long. The CDR3 reads CASSPWEPYSRGSSGNTIYF. The CDR3 region has the DNA TGTGCCAGCAGTCCTTGGGAGCCATATTCGAGGGGTAGCTCTGGAAACACCATATATTTT.

The table lists this clonotype with a few counts. V gene TRBV10-3 combines with J gene TRBJ2-7; 7 nucleotides agree with TRBD2. J was trimmed by 6 bases and V by 6 bases; bases with no gene match: 23. CDR1 and CDR2 (germline): ENHRY, SYGVKD. The CDR3 sequence is 18 residues long. The CDR3 loop reads CAISPQSRGGPSSSEQYF. CDR3 DNA: TGTGCCATCAGCCCTCAATCGCGCGGGGGACCCTCAAGCTCCGAGCAGTACTTC.

The rearrangement joins TRBV27 to TRBJ1-2, with 8 bases identical to TRBD1. There are 15 residues in the CDR3. V was pared by 5 bases and J by 7 bases, with 12 bases of the junction left unmatched. Germline V lookup: CDR1 MNHEY, CDR2 SMNVEV (reference sequence). The chain's CDR3 is CASSKPGQGARGYTF. The CDR3 DNA follows: TGTGCCAGCAGTAAACCGGGGCAGGGGGCGCGTGGCTACACCTTC.

As DNA, the CDR3 is TGTGCCGGGGCTAGCGGGTCTTGGGAAGAGACCCAGTACTTC. Protein product: CAGASGSWEETQYF. The gene calls are TRBV2 and TRBJ2-5; the match to TRBD2 covers 8 bases. Trimming cost V 11 bases and J 3 bases; bases outside gene matches: 11. The CDR3 sequence is 14 residues long. Germline CDR1 and CDR2: SNHLY and FYNNEI.

This clonotype came up a few times. V and J are TRBV5-1 and TRBJ2-2, with 9 bases lining up with TRBD1. The V gene's germline CDR1 is SGHRS and CDR2 YFSETQ. The J segment lost 6 bases and the V segment lost 3 bases, leaving 12 bases of the junction unmatched. The CDR3 runs to 17 residues. The CDR3 sequence is CASSSSTGQGVAGELFF. As DNA, the CDR3 is TGCGCCAGCAGCTCATCAACGGGACAGGGAGTGGCCGGGGAGCTGTTTTTT. Based on the CDR3 plus reference TRBV5-1 and TRBJ2-2, the full variable domain is KAGVTQTPRYLIKTRGQQVTLSCSPISGHRSVSWYQQTPGQGLQFLFEYFSETQRNKGNFPGRFSGRQFSNSRSEMNVSTLELGDSALYLCASSSSTGQGVAGELFFGEGSRLTVL.

The table lists this clonotype with many counts. The V call is TRBV29-1, the J call TRBJ2-3; a weak D match, TRBD1 (7 bases). The CDR3 has 14 residues. Germline assignment: CDR1 SQVTM and CDR2 ANQGSEA. With 4 bases removed from V and 5 bases from J, the gap between germline ends came to 16 bases. CDR3 sequence (DNA): TGCAGCGTTGGAGTGGAGGGGGCAAAAGATACGCAGTATTTT. Its protein product is CSVGVEGAKDTQYF.

This clonotype was counted a few times. This chain uses TRBV4-3 with TRBJ2-3; a possible D gene is TRBD2 (7 bases). The V end was cut by 0 bases, the J end by 2 bases, with 15 bases between. The V gene's germline CDR1 is LGHNA and CDR2 YSLEER. This CDR3 has 17 amino acids. CDR3 sequence reads: CASSQEWRGGFTDTQYF. CDR3 nucleotide sequence: TGCGCCAGCAGCCAAGAATGGAGGGGGGGCTTCACAGATACGCAGTATTTT.

This clonotype has only a few counts. The chain has TRBV10-3 and TRBJ1-2; D uncertain. Trimming took off 3 bases at V and 4 bases at J, with 9 bases between the two ends. Looked up from germline, CDR1 is ENHRY and CDR2 is SYGVKD. The CDR3 loop spans 13 amino acids. The CDR3, as DNA: TGTGCCATCAGTGAAACTGTAATCTATGGCTACACCTTC. Protein sequence: CAISETVIYGYTF.

This clonotype showed up just a few times. This sequence joins TRBV30 and TRBJ2-1; weak D call: TRBD2 (6 bases). With 0 bases removed from V and 0 bases from J, the gap between germline ends came to 9 bases. The CDR3 consists of 15 residues. The V gene's germline CDR1 is GTSNPN and CDR2 SVGIG (reference sequence). The CDR3, as DNA: TGTGCCTGGAGTGTGAGCGGGTCCTCCTACAATGAGCAGTTCTTC. It encodes CAWSVSGSSYNEQFF.